The present entry profiles one TCR beta chain with its context. These data come from a study of monozygotic twins with inflammatory bowel disease. TCRdb re-analyzed the 5' RACE reads; it lists each CDR3 protein once, without DNA. Recorded for this sample: roughly 330,000 distinct CDR3 sequences. T cells were not sorted, and total RNA was isolated straight from whole blood. CDR3 length equals 16 residues. Germline V gives CDR1 LNHNV, CDR2 YYDKDF (reference sequence). This sequence was found in a human donor with ulcerative colitis or Crohn's disease, or a healthy co-twin of an affected twin (not recorded which). Sequencing was performed on blood. The V gene is TRBV15, the J gene TRBJ2-2; no DNA is available, so the TRBD2 call from TCRdb remains unchecked. CDR3 residues: CATSRDTSGGTGELFF.